This passage covers 2 T cell receptor beta chains from one sample sequenced in a study of OX40 agonist ivuxolimab in advanced cancers. Data came from immunoSEQ multiplex PCR; TCRdb stores just in-frame clones and leaves some out. The sample lists more than 50,000 clones, roughly 84% seen once, with about 4.8% in the top ten. The specimen comprised CD4+ or CD8+ T cells sorted from blood, sampled in a trial of the OX40 agonist ivuxolimab. The receptors come from an adult with an advanced solid tumor such as melanoma, head and neck, liver or kidney cancer.

The chain couples TRBV15 to TRBJ2-5, with TRBD1 matching over 10 bases. V dropped 5 bases and J dropped 7; count of bases not matched to a gene: 10. The germline V gene encodes CDR1 LNHNV and CDR2 YYDKDF (reference sequence). The length of the CDR3 is 15 residues. CDR3 sequence: CATSPDRGLRGTQYF. In nucleotides, the CDR3 is TGTGCCACCAGCCCAGACAGGGGGCTGAGGGGGACCCAGTACTTC.

V is TRBV28 and J is TRBJ2-6; TRBD1 is a possible D gene (5 bases). Trimming removed 6 bases at V and 0 bases at J, with 9 bases between. Germline V gives CDR1 MDHEN, CDR2 SYDVKM. The CDR3 has 15 amino acids. The CDR3 protein is CASRETVSGANVLTF. CDR3 nucleotide sequence: TGTGCCAGCAGGGAGACAGTCTCTGGGGCCAACGTCCTGACTTTC.